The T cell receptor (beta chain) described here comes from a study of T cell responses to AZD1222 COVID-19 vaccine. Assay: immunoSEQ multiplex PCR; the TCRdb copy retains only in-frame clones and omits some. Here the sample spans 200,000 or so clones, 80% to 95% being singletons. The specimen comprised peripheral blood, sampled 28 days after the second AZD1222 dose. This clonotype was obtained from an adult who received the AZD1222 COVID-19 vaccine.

The CDR3 spells CASSQDTWLAGSSETQYF. DNA of the CDR3: TGTGCCAGCAGCCAAGATACGTGGCTAGCGGGGAGCTCAGAGACCCAGTACTTC. The gene calls are TRBV3-1 (or the pseudogene TRBV3-2) and TRBJ2-5; 9 bases agree with TRBD2. This CDR3 region has 18 residues. Germline V gene data show CDR1 as LGHDT and CDR2 as YNNKEL (reference sequence). The V and J ends lost 0 bases and 4 bases, in that order; junction bases with no gene match: 12.